Each of the 12 T cell receptor beta chains below was sequenced from the same sample in a study of T cell changes during pregnancy in multiple sclerosis. Method: immunoSEQ multiplex PCR; TCRdb's copy keeps in-frame clones and lacks some. The repertoire includes tens of thousands of clones, 70% to 90% of them detected once, and 6% to 8% sits in the top ten. Material: CD8+ T cells from peripheral blood mononuclear cells, obtained in the second trimester of pregnancy. Every receptor here comes from a female donor with multiple sclerosis, enrolled in a pregnancy study.

The chain employs TRBV27 and TRBJ2-2, with a weak D call TRBD1 (6 bases). V lost 5 bases and J 0 bases, leaving 10 bases between the germline ends. Germline lookup yields CDR1 MNHEY and CDR2 SMNVEV (reference sequence). The CDR3 consists of 15 residues. The CDR3 DNA sequence: TGTGCCAGCAGTCCCGGGACAACGAACACCGGGGAGCTGTTTTTT. Its protein product is CASSPGTTNTGELFF.

The gene calls are TRBV27 and TRBJ2-7; D call uncertain. The CDR3 contains 15 residues. Deletions cut 0 bases from V and 4 bases from J, with 13 bases between. Germline V CDR1 and CDR2: MNHEY, SMNVEV (reference sequence). The CDR3 protein is CASSLSKSALYEQYF. The CDR3 DNA reads TGTGCCAGCAGTTTATCGAAAAGCGCCCTTTACGAGCAGTACTTC.

In DNA form, the CDR3 reads TGTGCCAGCAGCTTGGGCAACGGTGAAACCCAGTACTTC. Residues: CASSLGNGETQYF. V gene TRBV5-6 combines with J gene TRBJ2-5; D ambiguous. From germline, CDR1 is SGHDT and CDR2 YYEEEE. V lost 0 bases and J 8 bases, leaving 11 bases between the germline ends. This CDR3 is 13 amino acids long.

V and J are TRBV27 and TRBJ2-1, with TRBD1 matching 7 bases. CDR1 and CDR2 from the germline V gene are MNHEY and SMNVEV (reference sequence). With V trimmed by 10 bases and J by 5 bases, 5 bases remained unmatched. The CDR3 is made up of 12 amino acids. CDR3 coding DNA: TGTGCCACCTGGGACAGAGACAATGAGCAGTTCTTC. It is translated as CATWDRDNEQFF.

The chain combines TRBV5-6 with TRBJ2-1; TRBD1 aligns across 8 bases. From germline, CDR1 is SGHDT and CDR2 YYEEEE. The CDR3 runs 16 residues. V shed 4 bases and J 4 bases; nucleotides not matched to a gene: 10. The CDR3 region is CASSNDGTGPYNEQFF. CDR3 bases: TGTGCCAGCAGCAACGATGGGACAGGACCTTACAATGAGCAGTTCTTC. Filled out from reference TRBV5-6 and TRBJ2-1, the complete variable domain reads DAGVTQSPTHLIKTRGQQVTLRCSPKSGHDTVSWYQQALGQGPQFIFQYYEEEERQRGNFPDRFSGHQFPNYSSELNVNALLLGDSALYLCASSNDGTGPYNEQFFGPGTRLTVL.

In its sample, this clone was seen a few times. The rearrangement joins TRBV28 to TRBJ1-3; D remains unclear. The CDR3 is 14 residues long. CDR1 and CDR2 from the germline V gene are MDHEN and SYDVKM. Trimming left V 3 bases short and J 4 bases short, with 10 bases between. CDR3 sequence (DNA): TGTGCCAGCAGTTTTGGTGGCGGAGGAAACACCATATATTTT. It encodes CASSFGGGGNTIYF.

This rearrangement joins TRBV7-9 to TRBJ2-7; TRBD1 agrees at 8 bases. V was pared by 6 bases and J by 5 bases, with 12 bases of the junction left unmatched. This CDR3 is 15 amino acids long. Germline CDR1 SEHNR, CDR2 FQNEAQ (reference sequence). The CDR3, as DNA: TGTGCCAGCAGTTCTGGACAGGGCTTAATGGACGAGCAGTACTTC. It encodes CASSSGQGLMDEQYF. The complete variable domain, with remaining parts taken from reference TRBV7-9 and TRBJ2-7, reads DTGVSQNPRHKITKRGQNVTFRCDPISEHNRLYWYRQTLGQGPEFLTYFQNEAQLEKSRLLSDRFSAERPKGSFSTLEIQRTEQGDSAMYLCASSSGQGLMDEQYFGPGTRLTVT.

The chain employs TRBV5-4 and TRBJ2-3, with 8 bases fitting TRBD1. This CDR3 has 14 residues. CDR1 and CDR2 (germline): SGHNT, YYREEE (reference sequence). J was trimmed by 4 bases and V by 5 bases; bases with no gene match: 6. CDR3 bases: TGTGCCAGCAGTTTCACAGGGGGATCAGATACGCAGTATTTT. It yields the protein CASSFTGGSDTQYF.

This chain connects TRBV7-6 to TRBJ2-5; weak D call: TRBD1 (5 bases). CDR1 and CDR2 (germline): SGHVS, FNYEAQ. The ends were cut back, 5 bases at V and 3 bases at J, with 10 bases in the middle. The CDR3 extends over 13 amino acids. CDR3 nucleotides: TGTGCCAGCAGCATAGACAGAGAAGAGACCCAGTACTTC. Encoded protein: CASSIDREETQYF.

This clone was counted between two and nine times. V is TRBV27 and J is TRBJ2-7; TRBD2 aligns across 7 bases. The length of the CDR3 is 15 residues. Germline V CDR1 and CDR2: MNHEY, SMNVEV (reference sequence). After removal of 8 bases from V and 0 bases from J, the junction contained 10 bases not matched to a gene. This CDR3 reads CASRWSGASSYEQYF. The CDR3 DNA sequence: TGTGCCAGCCGTTGGAGCGGGGCTAGCTCCTACGAGCAGTACTTC.

The chain has TRBV5-1 and TRBJ2-5, with a weak D call TRBD1 (6 bases). Germline V gene sequence: CDR1 SGHRS, CDR2 YFSETQ. This CDR3 spans 14 amino acids. Trimming removed 2 bases from V and 1 base from J, with 9 bases in between. Written as DNA, the CDR3 is TGCGCCAGCAGCTTAAGACAGGTCCAAGAGACCCAGTACTTC. Translating it yields CASSLRQVQETQYF.

This chain connects TRBV28 to TRBJ2-2; tentatively, D is TRBD1 (7 bases). Germline assignment: CDR1 MDHEN and CDR2 SYDVKM. V was pared by 6 bases and J by 5 bases, with 13 bases between. The CDR3 covers 14 residues. The CDR3 region is CASRPQGGTGELFF. CDR3 coding DNA: TGTGCCAGCAGACCTCAGGGGGGTACCGGGGAGCTGTTTTTT.